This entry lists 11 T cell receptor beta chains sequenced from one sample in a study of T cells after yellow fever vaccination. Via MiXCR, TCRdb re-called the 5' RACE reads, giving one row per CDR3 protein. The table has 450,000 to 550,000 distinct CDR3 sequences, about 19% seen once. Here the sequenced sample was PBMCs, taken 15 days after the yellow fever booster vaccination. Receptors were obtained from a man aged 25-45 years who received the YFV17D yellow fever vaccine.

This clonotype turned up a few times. The CDR3 nucleotides are TGTGCCAGCAGCTTAGCGGGACTAGTTTTATATACGCAGTATTTT. Amino acids: CASSLAGLVLYTQYF. V is TRBV7-8 and J is TRBJ2-3, with 8 bases identical to TRBD2. CDR3 length: 15 amino acids. J gave up 7 bases and V 0 bases, and 6 bases lay outside the gene matches. CDR1 SGHVS and CDR2 FQNEAQ come from the germline V gene.

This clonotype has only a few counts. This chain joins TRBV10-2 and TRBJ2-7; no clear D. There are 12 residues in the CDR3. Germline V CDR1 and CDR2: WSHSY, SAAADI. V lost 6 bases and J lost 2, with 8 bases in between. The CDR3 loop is CASRGLAYEQYF. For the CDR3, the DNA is TGCGCCAGCAGGGGGTTAGCCTACGAGCAGTACTTC.

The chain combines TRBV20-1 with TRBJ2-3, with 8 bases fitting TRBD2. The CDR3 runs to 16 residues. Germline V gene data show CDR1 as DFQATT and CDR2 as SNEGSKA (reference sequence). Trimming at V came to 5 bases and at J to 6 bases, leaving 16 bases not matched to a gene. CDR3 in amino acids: CSAAPISGAHWDTQYF. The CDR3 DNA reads TGCAGTGCTGCCCCTATTAGCGGGGCGCATTGGGATACGCAGTATTTT.

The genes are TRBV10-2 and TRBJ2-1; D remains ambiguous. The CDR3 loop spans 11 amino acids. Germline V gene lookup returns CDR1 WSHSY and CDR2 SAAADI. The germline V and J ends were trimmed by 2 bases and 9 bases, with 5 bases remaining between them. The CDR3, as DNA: TGCGCCAGCAGTGAGGAGGCTGAGCAGTTCTTC. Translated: CASSEEAEQFF.

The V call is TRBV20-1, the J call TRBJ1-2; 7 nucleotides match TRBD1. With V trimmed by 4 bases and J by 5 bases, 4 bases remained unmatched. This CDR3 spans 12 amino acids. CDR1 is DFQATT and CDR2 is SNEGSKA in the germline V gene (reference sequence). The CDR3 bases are TGCAGTGCTAAGCGACAGGGATATGGCTACACCTTC. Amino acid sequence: CSAKRQGYGYTF.

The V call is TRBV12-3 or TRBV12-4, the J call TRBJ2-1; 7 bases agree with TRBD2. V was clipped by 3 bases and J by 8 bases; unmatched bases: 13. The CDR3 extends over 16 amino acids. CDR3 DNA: TGTGCCAGCAGTTTCTCCGGGAGGCGGAGTGGTGATGAGCAGTTCTTC. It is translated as CASSFSGRRSGDEQFF.

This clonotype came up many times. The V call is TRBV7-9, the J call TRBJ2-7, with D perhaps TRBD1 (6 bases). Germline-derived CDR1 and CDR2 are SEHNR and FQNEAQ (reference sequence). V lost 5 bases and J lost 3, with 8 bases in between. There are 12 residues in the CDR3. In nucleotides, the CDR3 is TGTGCCAGCAGCGCCAGGGGCTACGAGCAGTACTTC. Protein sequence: CASSARGYEQYF.

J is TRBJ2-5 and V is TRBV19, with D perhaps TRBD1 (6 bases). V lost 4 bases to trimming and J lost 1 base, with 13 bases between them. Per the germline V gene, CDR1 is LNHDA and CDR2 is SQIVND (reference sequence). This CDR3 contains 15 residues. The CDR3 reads CASSRAWTVQETQYF. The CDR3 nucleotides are TGTGCCAGTAGTAGAGCCTGGACAGTCCAAGAGACCCAGTACTTC.

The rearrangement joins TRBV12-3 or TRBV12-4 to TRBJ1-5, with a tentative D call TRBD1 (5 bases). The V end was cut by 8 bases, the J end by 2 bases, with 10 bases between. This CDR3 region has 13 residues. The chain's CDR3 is CASGGDGNQPQHF. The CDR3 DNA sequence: TGTGCCAGCGGAGGGGATGGCAATCAGCCCCAGCATTTT.

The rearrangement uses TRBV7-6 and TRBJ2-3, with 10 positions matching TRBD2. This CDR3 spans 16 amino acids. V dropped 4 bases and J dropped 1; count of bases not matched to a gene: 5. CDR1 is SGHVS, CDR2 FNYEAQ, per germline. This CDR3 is CASSSSSGRGTDTQYF. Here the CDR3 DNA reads TGTGCCAGCAGCTCCTCGAGCGGGAGGGGCACAGATACGCAGTATTTT.

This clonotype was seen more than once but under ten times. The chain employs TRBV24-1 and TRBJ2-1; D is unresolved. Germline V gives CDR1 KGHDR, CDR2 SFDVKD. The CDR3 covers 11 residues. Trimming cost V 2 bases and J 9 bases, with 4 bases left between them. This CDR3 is CATSDSLEQFF. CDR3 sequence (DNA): TGTGCCACCAGTGATTCGCTTGAGCAGTTCTTC.